This TCR beta chain was captured by sequencing in a study of blood T cell repertoires in COVID-19 (dated by TCRdb to the early 2020s). Study-level background: The collaborator samples originated in the United States, Italy and Spain and spanned the acute and convalescent phases of COVID-19. Deeply sampled blood TCRbeta repertoires from subjects exposed to, actively infected with, or recovered from COVID-19 were included in the dataset. HLA class I and class II types, where available, came from metadata supplied by the sample provider rather than from assay-based typing. Samples were obtained from the ongoing ImmuneRACE study (first 160 participants) and from 1,254 subjects provided by 6 global collaborators. Sample metadata almost always included a de-identified subject ID, COVID-19 status, age in years and sex. The material from the prospective study consisted of cDNA or gDNA derived from T cells, B-cell-depleted T cells, or PBMCs. The repertoires were made available in a free public database intended to serve as a resource for research on the immune response to SARS-CoV-2. The full study reports these points: How much clinical and demographic metadata was included differed by source and by participant, and the metadata was provided uncurated.

To note about this clone: Its antigen is unknown. No per-base quality is available; no much larger clone lies one base away.

TCRbeta CDR3 regions were amplified from genomic DNA using the immunoSEQ Assay, a bias-controlled multiplex PCR. In the source study's methods: Within the assay, amplification of reference gene primers was used to estimate how many nucleated cells each sample contained. Sequence reads were collapsed and filtered to measure the absolute abundance of every unique TCRbeta CDR3 rearrangement. For each sample, productive Simpson clonality was calculated by taking the square root of Simpson's diversity index across productive rearrangements. The clones in this table, taken by TCRdb from immuneACCESS, are in-frame only. Not every clone is retained; where verified, under half of the shortfall comes from an unresolved V gene, and the cause of the rest is unknown. That table furnishes V, J and clone size, whereas the DNA furnished D and trimming. This sample comprises about 55,000 clones, around 67% of them detected only once. The ten largest make up about 15% of the sample.

Collaborating institutions collected whole blood in K2EDTA tubes following their own protocols. For TCRbeta analysis, collaborator samples were shipped as frozen whole blood, as isolated PBMCs, or as DNA extracted from either sample type. From the cysteine up to the phenylalanine, the CDR3 has a length of 12 residues. Left in the record is the CDR3 DNA by itself, 36 bases read in frame from the first base. CDR1 and CDR2, looked up from the germline V gene, are SNHLY and FYNNEI. V and J lose 10 bases and 6 bases, and a span of 14 bases separates them. Rearrangement joined TRBV2 to TRBJ2-3, with a tentative D gene TRBD1 over 6 matching bases. Sequenced material: peripheral blood. The clonotype originates from a woman between 65 and 79 years old with acute or convalescent COVID-19. The CDR3 amino acid sequence is: CATGHPSDTQYF. Here is the DNA: TGTGCCACGGGACATCCGTCCGATACGCAGTATTTT.